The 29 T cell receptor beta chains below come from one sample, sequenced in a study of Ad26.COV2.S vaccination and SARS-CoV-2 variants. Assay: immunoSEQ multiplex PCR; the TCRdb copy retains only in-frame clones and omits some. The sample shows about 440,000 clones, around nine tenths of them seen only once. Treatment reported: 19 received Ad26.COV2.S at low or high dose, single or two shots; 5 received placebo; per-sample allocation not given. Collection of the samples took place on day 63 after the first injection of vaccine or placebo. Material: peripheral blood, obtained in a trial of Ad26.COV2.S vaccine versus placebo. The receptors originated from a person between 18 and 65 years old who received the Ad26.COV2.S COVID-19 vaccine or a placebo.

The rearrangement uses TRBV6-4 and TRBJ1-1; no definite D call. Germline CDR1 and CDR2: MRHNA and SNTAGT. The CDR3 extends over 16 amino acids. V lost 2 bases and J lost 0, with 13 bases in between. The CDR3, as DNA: TGTGCCAGCAGTGACCCGCCGACGGGTATGAACACTGAAGCTTTCTTT. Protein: CASSDPPTGMNTEAFF.

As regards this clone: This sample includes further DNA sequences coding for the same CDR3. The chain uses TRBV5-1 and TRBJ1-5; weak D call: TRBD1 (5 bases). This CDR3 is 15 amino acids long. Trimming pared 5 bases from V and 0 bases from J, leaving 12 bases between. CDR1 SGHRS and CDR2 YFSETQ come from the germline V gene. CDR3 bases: TGCGCCAGCAGTCCTGACAGCTATAGCAATCAGCCCCAGCATTTT. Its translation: CASSPDSYSNQPQHF.

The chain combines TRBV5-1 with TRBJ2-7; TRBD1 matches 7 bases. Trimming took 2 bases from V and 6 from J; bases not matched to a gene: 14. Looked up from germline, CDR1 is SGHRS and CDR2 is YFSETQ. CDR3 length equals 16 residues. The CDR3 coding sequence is TGCGCCAGCAGCTTAGGGGACAGAATTTTACCCTCCGAGCAGTACTTC. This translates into CASSLGDRILPSEQYF.

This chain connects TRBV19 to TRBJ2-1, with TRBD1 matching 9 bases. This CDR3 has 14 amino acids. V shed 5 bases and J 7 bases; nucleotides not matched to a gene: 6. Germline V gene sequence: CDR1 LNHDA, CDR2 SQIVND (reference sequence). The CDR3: CASSFYRGRNEQFF. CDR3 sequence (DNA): TGTGCCAGTAGTTTTTACAGGGGGCGAAATGAGCAGTTCTTC.

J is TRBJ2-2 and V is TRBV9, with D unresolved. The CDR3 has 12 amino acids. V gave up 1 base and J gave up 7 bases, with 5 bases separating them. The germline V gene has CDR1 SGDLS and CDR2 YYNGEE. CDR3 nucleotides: TGTGCCAGCAGCGTATTGGTCGGGGAGCTGTTTTTT. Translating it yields CASSVLVGELFF. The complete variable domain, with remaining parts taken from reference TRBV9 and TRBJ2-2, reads DSGVTQTPKHLITATGQRVTLRCSPRSGDLSVYWYQQSLDQGLQFLIQYYNGEERAKGNILERFSAQQFPDLHSELNLSSLELGDSALYFCASSVLVGELFFGEGSRLTVL.

This CDR3 is CASSLDEPSPLHF. CDR3 in DNA: TGTGCCAGCAGCTTAGATGAACCTTCACCCCTCCACTTT. V and J are TRBV7-9 and TRBJ1-6; D uncertain. The V gene's germline CDR1 is SEHNR and CDR2 FQNEAQ (reference sequence). Between the trimmed V and J ends, which lost 1 base and 9 bases, there was a span of 7 bases. The CDR3 is 13 amino acids.

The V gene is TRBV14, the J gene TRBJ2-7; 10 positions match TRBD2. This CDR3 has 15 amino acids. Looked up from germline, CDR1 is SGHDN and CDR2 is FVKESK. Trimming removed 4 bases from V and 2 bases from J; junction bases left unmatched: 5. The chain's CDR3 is CASSLQGLAPYEQYF. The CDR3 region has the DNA TGTGCCAGCAGCCTCCAGGGACTAGCGCCCTACGAGCAGTACTTC.

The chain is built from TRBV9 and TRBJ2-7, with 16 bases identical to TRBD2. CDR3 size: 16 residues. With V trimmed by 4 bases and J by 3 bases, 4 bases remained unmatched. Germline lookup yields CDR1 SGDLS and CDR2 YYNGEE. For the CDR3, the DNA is TGTGCCAGCAGCCTGGGACTAGCGGGAGGGAACTACGAGCAGTACTTC. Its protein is CASSLGLAGGNYEQYF.

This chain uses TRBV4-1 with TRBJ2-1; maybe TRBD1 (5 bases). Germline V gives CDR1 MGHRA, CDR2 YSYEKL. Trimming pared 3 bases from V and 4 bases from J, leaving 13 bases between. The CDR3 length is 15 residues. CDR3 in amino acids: CASSQGPVGYNEQFF. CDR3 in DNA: TGCGCCAGCAGCCAGGGGCCCGTAGGTTACAATGAGCAGTTCTTC.

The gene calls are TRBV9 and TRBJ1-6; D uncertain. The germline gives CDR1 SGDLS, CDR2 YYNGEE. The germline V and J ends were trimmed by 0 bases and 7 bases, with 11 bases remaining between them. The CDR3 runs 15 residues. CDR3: CASSVAPRDNSPLHF. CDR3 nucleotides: TGTGCCAGCAGCGTAGCGCCGCGCGACAATTCACCCCTCCACTTT.

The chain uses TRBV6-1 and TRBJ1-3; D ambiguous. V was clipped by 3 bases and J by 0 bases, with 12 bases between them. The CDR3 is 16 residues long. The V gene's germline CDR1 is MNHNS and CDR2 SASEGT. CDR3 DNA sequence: TGTGCCAGCAGTGATGTTGGACCTAGCTCTGGAAACACCATATATTTT. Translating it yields CASSDVGPSSGNTIYF.

CDR3 nucleotide sequence: TGCAGTGCTAGAGATTTACAGGAGCAGTTCTTC. It yields the protein CSARDLQEQFF. J is TRBJ2-1 and V is TRBV20-1; D remains unclear. CDR1 and CDR2 from the germline V gene are DFQATT and SNEGSKA (reference sequence). This CDR3 is built from 11 residues. The ends were cut back, 0 bases at V and 10 bases at J, with 7 bases in the middle.

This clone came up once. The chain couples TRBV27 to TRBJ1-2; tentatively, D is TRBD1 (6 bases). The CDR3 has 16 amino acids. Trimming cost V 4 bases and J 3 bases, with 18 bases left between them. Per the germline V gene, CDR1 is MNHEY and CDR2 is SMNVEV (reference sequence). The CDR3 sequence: CASSSRWGGGDYGYTF. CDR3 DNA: TGTGCCAGCAGTTCCCGCTGGGGAGGGGGGGACTATGGCTACACCTTC.

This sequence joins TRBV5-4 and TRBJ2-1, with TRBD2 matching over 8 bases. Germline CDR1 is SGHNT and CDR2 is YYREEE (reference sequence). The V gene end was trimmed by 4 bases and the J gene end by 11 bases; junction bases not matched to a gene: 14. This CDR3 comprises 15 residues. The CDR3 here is CASSPGAGDPGKQFF. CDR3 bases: TGTGCCAGCAGCCCCGGAGCGGGAGACCCCGGTAAGCAGTTCTTC. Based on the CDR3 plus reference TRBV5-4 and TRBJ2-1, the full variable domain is ETGVTQSPTHLIKTRGQQVTLRCSSQSGHNTVSWYQQALGQGPQFIFQYYREEENGRGNFPPRFSGLQFPNYSSELNVNALELDDSALYLCASSPGAGDPGKQFFGPGTRLTVL.

Written as DNA, the CDR3 is TGTGCCAGCAGTTTAACTAGCGGGAGGGCCTACAATGAGCAGTTCTTC. Amino acid sequence: CASSLTSGRAYNEQFF. The rearrangement links TRBV28 to TRBJ2-1; 13 nucleotides align to TRBD2. Germline CDR1 MDHEN, CDR2 SYDVKM. This CDR3 is built from 16 residues. Germline trimming cut 2 bases from V and 2 bases from J; bases unmatched to any gene: 0.

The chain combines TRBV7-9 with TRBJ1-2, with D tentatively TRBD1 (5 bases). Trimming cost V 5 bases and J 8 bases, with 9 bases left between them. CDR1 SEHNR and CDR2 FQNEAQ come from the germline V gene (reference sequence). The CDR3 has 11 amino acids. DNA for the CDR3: TGTGCCAGCAGCGACAGCTCCGGCTACACCTTC. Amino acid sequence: CASSDSSGYTF. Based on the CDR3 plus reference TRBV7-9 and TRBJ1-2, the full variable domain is DTGVSQNPRHKITKRGQNVTFRCDPISEHNRLYWYRQTLGQGPEFLTYFQNEAQLEKSRLLSDRFSAERPKGSFSTLEIQRTEQGDSAMYLCASSDSSGYTFGSGTRLTVV.

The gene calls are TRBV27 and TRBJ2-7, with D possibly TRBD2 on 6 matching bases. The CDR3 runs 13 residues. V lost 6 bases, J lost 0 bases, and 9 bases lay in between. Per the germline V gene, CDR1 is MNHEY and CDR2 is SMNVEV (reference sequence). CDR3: CASRRGLSYEQYF. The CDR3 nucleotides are TGTGCCAGCAGGCGGGGTCTCTCCTACGAGCAGTACTTC.

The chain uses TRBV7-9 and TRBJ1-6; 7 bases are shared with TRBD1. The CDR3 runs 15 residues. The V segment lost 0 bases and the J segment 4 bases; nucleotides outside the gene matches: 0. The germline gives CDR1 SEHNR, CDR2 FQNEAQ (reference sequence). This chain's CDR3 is CASSLAGQYNSPLHF. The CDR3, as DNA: TGTGCCAGCAGCTTAGCGGGACAGTATAATTCACCCCTCCACTTT.

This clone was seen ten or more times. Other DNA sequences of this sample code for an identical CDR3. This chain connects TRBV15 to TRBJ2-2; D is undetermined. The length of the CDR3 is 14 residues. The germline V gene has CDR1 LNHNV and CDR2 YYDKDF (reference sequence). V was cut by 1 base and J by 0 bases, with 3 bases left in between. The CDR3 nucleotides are TGTGCCACCAGCAGAGGCACGAACACCGGGGAGCTGTTTTTT. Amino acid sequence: CATSRGTNTGELFF.

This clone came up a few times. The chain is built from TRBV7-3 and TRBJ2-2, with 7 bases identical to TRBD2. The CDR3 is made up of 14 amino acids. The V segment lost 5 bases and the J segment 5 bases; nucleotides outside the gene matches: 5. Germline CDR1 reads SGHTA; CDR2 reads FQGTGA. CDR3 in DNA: TGTGCCAGCAGCATCAGCGGGATGACCGGGGAGCTGTTTTTT. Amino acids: CASSISGMTGELFF.

CDR3 in DNA: TGTGCCAGCAGCGGAAGGACGCAGGGGACTGAAGCTTTCTTT. It translates to CASSGRTQGTEAFF. The rearrangement uses TRBV9 and TRBJ1-1; maybe TRBD1 (6 bases). The CDR3 totals 14 residues. The germline gives CDR1 SGDLS, CDR2 YYNGEE. Trimming removed 3 bases at V and 5 bases at J, with 14 bases between.

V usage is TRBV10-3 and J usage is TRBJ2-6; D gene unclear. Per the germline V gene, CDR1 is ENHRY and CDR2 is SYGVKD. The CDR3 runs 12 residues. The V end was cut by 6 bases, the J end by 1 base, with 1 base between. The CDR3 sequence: CAIRSGANVLTF. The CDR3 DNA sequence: TGTGCCATCAGATCTGGGGCCAACGTCCTGACTTTC.

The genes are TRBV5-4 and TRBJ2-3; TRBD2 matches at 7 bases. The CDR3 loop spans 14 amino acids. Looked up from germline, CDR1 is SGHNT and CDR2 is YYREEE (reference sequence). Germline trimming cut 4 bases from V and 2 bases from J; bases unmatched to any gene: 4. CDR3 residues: CASSRAGDTDTQYF. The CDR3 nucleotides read TGTGCCAGCAGCCGGGCGGGGGACACAGATACGCAGTATTTT.

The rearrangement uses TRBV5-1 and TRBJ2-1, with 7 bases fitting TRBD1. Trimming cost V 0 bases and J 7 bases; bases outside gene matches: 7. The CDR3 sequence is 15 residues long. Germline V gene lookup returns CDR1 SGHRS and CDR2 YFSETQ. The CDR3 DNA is TGCGCCAGCAGCTTGGCAGGGGGTCTTGGGAATGAGCAGTTCTTC. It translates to CASSLAGGLGNEQFF.

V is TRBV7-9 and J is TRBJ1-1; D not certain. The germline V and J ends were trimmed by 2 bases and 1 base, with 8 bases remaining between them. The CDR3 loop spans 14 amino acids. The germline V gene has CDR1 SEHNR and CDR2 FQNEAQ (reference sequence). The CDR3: CASSLTKTNTEAFF. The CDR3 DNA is TGTGCCAGCAGCTTAACCAAGACGAACACTGAAGCTTTCTTT.

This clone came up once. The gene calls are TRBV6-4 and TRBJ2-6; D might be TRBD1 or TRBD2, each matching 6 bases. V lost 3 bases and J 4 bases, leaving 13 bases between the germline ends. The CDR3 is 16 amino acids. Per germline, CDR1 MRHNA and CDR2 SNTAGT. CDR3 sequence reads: CASSDSGDTGANVLTF. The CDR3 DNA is TGTGCCAGCAGTGATTCGGGGGACACGGGGGCCAACGTCCTGACTTTC.

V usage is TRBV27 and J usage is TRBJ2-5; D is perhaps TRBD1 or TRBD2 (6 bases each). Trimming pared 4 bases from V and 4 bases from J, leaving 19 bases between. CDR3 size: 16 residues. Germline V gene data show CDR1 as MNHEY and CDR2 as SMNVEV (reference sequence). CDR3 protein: CASSSLGGGRGETQYF. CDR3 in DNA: TGTGCCAGCAGTTCGCTCGGAGGGGGAAGGGGAGAGACCCAGTACTTC.

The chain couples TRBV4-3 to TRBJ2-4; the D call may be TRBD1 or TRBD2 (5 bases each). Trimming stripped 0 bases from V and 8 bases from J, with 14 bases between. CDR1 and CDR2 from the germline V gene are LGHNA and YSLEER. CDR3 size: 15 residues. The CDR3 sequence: CASSQDWGRGDIQYF. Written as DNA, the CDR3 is TGCGCCAGCAGCCAAGATTGGGGGAGAGGGGACATTCAGTACTTC.

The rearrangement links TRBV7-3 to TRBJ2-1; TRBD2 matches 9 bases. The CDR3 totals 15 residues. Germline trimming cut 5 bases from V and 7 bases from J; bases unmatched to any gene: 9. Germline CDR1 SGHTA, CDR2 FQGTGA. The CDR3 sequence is CASSPGLARVNEQFF. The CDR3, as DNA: TGTGCCAGCAGCCCCGGACTAGCGCGAGTGAATGAGCAGTTCTTC.